These 22 T cell receptor beta chains share one sample of origin, sequenced in a study of blood T cells in healthy people across ages. Using a J-beta primer mix together with a sample-barcoded 5' primer, a second PCR was run for roughly 6 to 12 cycles. Each CDR3 protein gets one entry after TCRdb re-called the 5' RACE reads with MiXCR. Of 540,000 or so distinct CDR3 sequences in the sample, 24% were seen once. These sequences were also reported in another study, on T cells of mothers and their children.

Sequenced sample: blood. The receptors here all came from a boy aged 5-17 years in good health.

This clonotype was found many times. J is TRBJ2-4 and V is TRBV6-5; D is unclear. This CDR3 is 15 amino acids long. V lost 5 bases, J lost 5 bases, and 16 bases lay in between. From germline, CDR1 is MNHEY and CDR2 SVGAGI. The CDR3 spells CASSPTYYFQNIQYF. CDR3 nucleotide sequence: TGTGCCAGCAGTCCTACTTACTACTTCCAAAACATTCAGTACTTC.

The chain links TRBV5-1 to TRBJ2-5, with D tentatively TRBD1 or TRBD2 (5 bases each). The CDR3 covers 16 residues. Looked up from germline, CDR1 is SGHRS and CDR2 is YFSETQ. V was shortened by 0 bases and J by 5 bases, with 17 bases between the two germline ends. The CDR3 sequence is CASSLVGRDALETQYF. Here the CDR3 DNA reads TGCGCCAGCAGCTTGGTCGGCAGGGACGCATTGGAGACCCAGTACTTC.

V usage is TRBV5-1 and J usage is TRBJ2-1, with TRBD2 identical over 12 bases. The junction had 5 bases not matched to a gene; V was cut back by 5 bases and J by 8 bases. Germline V gene lookup returns CDR1 SGHRS and CDR2 YFSETQ. CDR3 size: 14 residues. The CDR3 is CASRRLAGDDEQFF. CDR3 DNA sequence: TGCGCCAGCAGACGACTAGCGGGAGACGATGAGCAGTTCTTC.

This clonotype was counted between two and nine times. The chain uses TRBV5-1 and TRBJ1-2, with D perhaps TRBD1 (5 bases). CDR3 length: 16 amino acids. V lost 4 bases and J 5 bases, leaving 21 bases between the germline ends. CDR1 and CDR2 from the germline V gene are SGHRS and YFSETQ. The CDR3 DNA is TGCGCCAGCAGCCCCGCTCAAGCAGGGAGCGTTTATGGCTACACCTTC. It is translated as CASSPAQAGSVYGYTF.

This clonotype was recorded a few times. The rearrangement uses TRBV7-9 and TRBJ1-2, with TRBD1 identical over 9 bases. CDR3 length: 14 residues. V trimming: 3 bases; J trimming: 5 bases; junction bases outside the gene matches: 4. Germline V lookup: CDR1 SEHNR, CDR2 FQNEAQ (reference sequence). In DNA form, the CDR3 reads TGTGCCAGCAGCTTGACGGGACAGGGTTATGGCTACACCTTC. Translating it yields CASSLTGQGYGYTF.

This clonotype was picked up a small number of times. The J gene is TRBJ2-5, the V gene TRBV20-1; D gene unclear. V was clipped by 1 base and J by 0 bases, with 6 bases between them. In germline, CDR1 is DFQATT, CDR2 SNEGSKA (reference sequence). The CDR3 contains 13 residues. The CDR3 loop reads CSARGQNQETQYF. The CDR3 DNA is TGCAGTGCTAGAGGACAAAACCAAGAGACCCAGTACTTC.

V usage is TRBV7-9 and J usage is TRBJ2-7, with TRBD2 matching over 12 bases. Germline assignment: CDR1 SEHNR and CDR2 FQNEAQ (reference sequence). CDR3 size: 13 residues. J was trimmed by 5 bases and V by 4 bases; bases with no gene match: 0. CDR3 sequence: CASSSSGRDEQYF. CDR3 bases: TGTGCCAGCAGCTCTAGCGGGAGGGACGAGCAGTACTTC.

The chain employs TRBV5-1 and TRBJ2-3, with TRBD2 matching 7 bases. Germline values: CDR1 SGHRS, CDR2 YFSETQ. The CDR3 has 15 amino acids. V lost 4 bases to trimming and J lost 2 bases; unmatched junction nucleotides: 7. CDR3 in DNA: TGCGCCAGCAGCAGATCTAGCGGAGACACAGATACGCAGTATTTT. Its protein product is CASSRSSGDTDTQYF.

This clonotype came up a few times. The chain joins TRBV28 to TRBJ1-1, with D uncertain. The CDR3 runs to 13 residues. Looked up from germline, CDR1 is MDHEN and CDR2 is SYDVKM. V gave up 6 bases and J gave up 4 bases, with 12 bases separating them. The CDR3 DNA is TGTGCCAGCAGGCTTGGGCAGGCCACTGAAGCTTTCTTT. Translated, it gives CASRLGQATEAFF.

This clonotype has a handful of counts. This chain joins TRBV7-9 and TRBJ1-6; maybe TRBD1 (5 bases). Trimming left V 3 bases short and J 9 bases short, with 15 bases between. The CDR3 spans 15 residues. Germline loops: CDR1 SEHNR, CDR2 FQNEAQ (reference sequence). The CDR3 sequence is CASSFWDPPGSPLHF. CDR3 bases: TGTGCCAGCAGCTTCTGGGACCCCCCTGGTTCACCCCTCCACTTT.

The J gene is TRBJ2-5, the V gene TRBV4-3, with TRBD1 matching over 9 bases. Germline CDR1 and CDR2: LGHNA and YSLEER. Unmatched junction bases numbered 10, after V lost 0 bases and J lost 5 bases. The CDR3 is made up of 17 amino acids. The CDR3 DNA sequence: TGCGCCAGCAGCCAAGATCTCGGGACAGGGATAGGGGAGACCCAGTACTTC. Translating it yields CASSQDLGTGIGETQYF.

The chain has TRBV20-1 and TRBJ1-3, with no clear D. The V and J ends lost 6 bases and 4 bases respectively, with 19 bases between them. Germline CDR1 DFQATT, CDR2 SNEGSKA (reference sequence). This CDR3 contains 15 residues. CDR3 nucleotides: TGCAGTGCCACGGGAGTTAGGGTCGGCGGAAACACCATATATTTT. Amino acids: CSATGVRVGGNTIYF.

The V call is TRBV20-1, the J call TRBJ1-4; 9 nucleotides align to TRBD1. CDR1 is DFQATT, CDR2 SNEGSKA, per germline (reference sequence). CDR3 length: 17 residues. V shed 7 bases and J 0 bases; nucleotides not matched to a gene: 12. In nucleotides, the CDR3 is TGCAGTGTTGAGGGACAGGGAGGGGTCGCAACTAATGAAAAACTGTTTTTT. As protein: CSVEGQGGVATNEKLFF.

The chain links TRBV27 to TRBJ1-2; D unclear. Trimming took 6 bases from V and 4 from J, leaving 15 bases between them. Germline V gene data show CDR1 as MNHEY and CDR2 as SMNVEV (reference sequence). This CDR3 has 14 residues. CDR3 region: CASRGAGKGYGYTF. CDR3 nucleotide sequence: TGTGCCAGCAGAGGCGCGGGGAAGGGCTATGGCTACACCTTC.

This clonotype has only a few counts. The V call is TRBV27, the J call TRBJ2-5; D is possibly TRBD1 or TRBD2 (5 bases each). The J call may be in error: the DNA end matches TRBJ2-1 better. The CDR3 totals 15 residues. Germline V gene lookup returns CDR1 MNHEY and CDR2 SMNVEV (reference sequence). The CDR3 region has the DNA TGTGCCAGCAGTGTAGAAACCGGGAAGGGGAATGAGCAGTTCTTC. Protein product: CASSVETGKGNEQFF.

In this sample, this clonotype turned up a few times. The junction departs from germline at one end; a sequencing error may be responsible. The chain links TRBV2 to TRBJ2-2; 8 bases align to TRBD1. Germline CDR1 SNHLY, CDR2 FYNNEI. This CDR3 region has 15 residues. CDR3 in amino acids: CASSDGQGRAGELLF. The CDR3 nucleotides read TGTGCCAGCAGTGACGGACAGGGCAGGGCCGGGGAGCTGCTTTTT.

This clonotype has just a few counts. This rearrangement joins TRBV21-1 to TRBJ2-7. TRBV21-1 counts as a pseudogene. The length of the CDR3 is 11 residues. The CDR3 is CASSWVHEQYF. As DNA, the CDR3 is TGTGCCAGCAGCTGGGTCCACGAGCAGTACTTC.

This clonotype has a count of ten or more. This chain connects TRBV6-4 to TRBJ2-1; the D gene is possibly TRBD2 (6 bases). The CDR3 loop spans 15 amino acids. Trimming took 0 bases from V and 8 from J, leaving 14 bases between them. Germline CDR1 MRHNA, CDR2 SNTAGT. CDR3 DNA sequence: TGTGCCAGCAGTGACTCCGGGGGTTATGGCCATGAGCAGTTCTTC. Amino acid sequence: CASSDSGGYGHEQFF.

This clonotype was recorded a few times. The V and J genes are TRBV4-3 and TRBJ2-5, with 13 bases identical to TRBD2. The J call may be faulty, since TRBJ2-1 better matches the DNA end. This CDR3 is 14 amino acids long. Per the germline V gene, CDR1 is LGHNA and CDR2 is YSLEER. DNA of the CDR3: TGCGCCAGCAGCCATCCGGGACTAGCGGGAGAGCAGTTCTTC. As protein: CASSHPGLAGEQFF.

The table lists this clonotype with a few counts. The rearrangement joins TRBV20-1 to TRBJ2-2, with D possibly TRBD2 on 5 matching bases. V was pared by 6 bases and J by 6 bases, with 14 bases between. The V gene's germline CDR1 is DFQATT and CDR2 SNEGSKA (reference sequence). This CDR3 comprises 13 residues. The CDR3 loop reads CSAEGRRAGELFF. Written as DNA, the CDR3 is TGCAGTGCCGAGGGCCGGCGCGCCGGGGAGCTGTTTTTT.

This clonotype has at least ten counts. The chain has TRBV28 and TRBJ2-1, with D perhaps matching TRBD2 (6 bases). The J call may not be correct, given that the DNA end is closer to TRBJ2-7. Germline CDR1 reads MDHEN; CDR2 reads SYDVKM. The CDR3 has 13 amino acids. CDR3 DNA sequence: TGTGCCAGCAGTCTCAGGGACTCCCTCGAGCAGTACTTC. This sequence encodes CASSLRDSLEQYF.

Concerning this clonotype: A much bigger clone sits one base away, suggesting this may be a read error. V and J are TRBV29-1 and TRBJ2-4; possible D gene TRBD1, 6 bases. From germline, CDR1 is SQVTM and CDR2 ANQGSEA. The CDR3 length is 13 residues. The CDR3 DNA reads TGCAGCGTGGAGATTACGACAGGAAACATTCGGTACTTC. Protein: CSVEITTGNIRYF.